These T cell receptor beta chains were read from a single sample in a study of PD-1 blockade in classical Hodgkin lymphoma. Clones were sequenced by immunoSEQ multiplex PCR, and TCRdb holds only the in-frame ones, with some missing. In the table there are 60,000 to 75,000 clones, around 90% of which are singletons. Specimen: peripheral blood mononuclear cells (PBMCs), collected at baseline. The source is a human donor with classical Hodgkin lymphoma. CDR3s include the opening cysteine and the closing phenylalanine or tryptophan. Fields, in order: V gene, clone size, J gene, D gene, CDR3 length, CDR3 DNA, CDR3 protein. The D gene is left open where the match is weak. Only some rows state a clone size, as once, few, many or a class for expanded clones.

v_call: TRBV6-6; clone_size: once; j_call: TRBJ2-1; d_call: -; cdr3_length: 16; cdr3_nt: TGTGCCAGCAGATCCGGGACTTACGGGCGGTACAATGAGCAGTTCTTC; cdr3_aa: CASRSGTYGRYNEQFF
v_call: TRBV18; clone_size: -; j_call: TRBJ2-5; d_call: TRBD2; cdr3_length: 15; cdr3_nt: TGTGCCAGCTCACAACTAGCGGGCCGCCAAGAGACCCAGTACTTC; cdr3_aa: CASSQLAGRQETQYF
v_call: TRBV21-1; clone_size: -; j_call: TRBJ1-4; d_call: -; cdr3_length: 14; cdr3_nt: TGTGCCAGCAGCGCCCAGGGTAGGGATGAAAAACTGTTTTTT; cdr3_aa: CASSAQGRDEKLFF
v_call: TRBV30; clone_size: -; j_call: TRBJ2-7; d_call: -; cdr3_length: 14; cdr3_nt: TGTGCCTGGAGTGTCCGGGACCGCGCCTACGAGCAGTACTTC; cdr3_aa: CAWSVRDRAYEQYF
v_call: TRBV18; clone_size: once; j_call: TRBJ2-2; d_call: TRBD2; cdr3_length: 16; cdr3_nt: TGTGCCAGCTCACCACGGACTAGCGGGAGCACCGGGGAGCTGTTTTTT; cdr3_aa: CASSPRTSGSTGELFF
v_call: TRBV7-2; clone_size: -; j_call: TRBJ1-3; d_call: -; cdr3_length: 19; cdr3_nt: TGTGCCAGCAGCTGGACAGTTCCCTCTCCTTCGGGTTCTGGAAACACCATATATTTT; cdr3_aa: CASSWTVPSPSGSGNTIYF
v_call: TRBV5-1; clone_size: -; j_call: TRBJ2-5; d_call: -; cdr3_length: 14; cdr3_nt: TGCGCCAGCAGCTGGGGGACGCCTCCTGAGGCCCAGTACTTC; cdr3_aa: CASSWGTPPEAQYF
v_call: TRBV5-5; clone_size: few; j_call: TRBJ1-5; d_call: -; cdr3_length: 14; cdr3_nt: TGTGCCAGCAGCTTGGGAGGCGGAGTGGAGCCCCAGCATTTT; cdr3_aa: CASSLGGGVEPQHF
v_call: TRBV28; clone_size: -; j_call: TRBJ2-1; d_call: -; cdr3_length: 16; cdr3_nt: TGTGCCAGCAGGACTCCCAAGTGGCGGTATGTTCATGAGCAGTTCTTC; cdr3_aa: CASRTPKWRYVHEQFF
v_call: TRBV10-3; clone_size: -; j_call: TRBJ2-5; d_call: -; cdr3_length: 13; cdr3_nt: TGTGCCATCAGTGAGGAGGGGAGAGAGACCCAGTACTTC; cdr3_aa: CAISEEGRETQYF
v_call: TRBV5-4; clone_size: -; j_call: TRBJ2-6; d_call: -; cdr3_length: 15; cdr3_nt: TGTGCCAGCAGTCCTGGCAGCTCTGGGGCCAACGTCCTGACTTTC; cdr3_aa: CASSPGSSGANVLTF
v_call: TRBV10-3; clone_size: -; j_call: TRBJ2-1; d_call: TRBD2; cdr3_length: 16; cdr3_nt: TGTGCCATCAGCCACCCAACTAGCGGGGGGTCCAATGAGCAGTTCTTC; cdr3_aa: CAISHPTSGGSNEQFF
v_call: TRBV19; clone_size: -; j_call: TRBJ1-5; d_call: TRBD1; cdr3_length: 15; cdr3_nt: TGTGCCAGTAGTATTGGACAGGGGGCCAATCAGCCCCAGCATTTT; cdr3_aa: CASSIGQGANQPQHF
v_call: TRBV19; clone_size: once; j_call: TRBJ1-1; d_call: TRBD1; cdr3_length: 14; cdr3_nt: TGTGCCAGTAGGCTGGGACAGGGGAACACTGAAGCTTTCTTT; cdr3_aa: CASRLGQGNTEAFF
v_call: TRBV13; clone_size: -; j_call: TRBJ1-4; d_call: -; cdr3_length: 16; cdr3_nt: TGTGCCAGCAGCTTAGGCCTGAGGGGAAGGGCCGAAAAACTGTTTTTT; cdr3_aa: CASSLGLRGRAEKLFF
v_call: TRBV6-5; clone_size: -; j_call: TRBJ1-5; d_call: -; cdr3_length: 15; cdr3_nt: TGTGCCAGCAGCCCCGGGGGTTATAGCAATCAGCCCCAGCATTTT; cdr3_aa: CASSPGGYSNQPQHF
v_call: TRBV7-8; clone_size: few; j_call: TRBJ2-3; d_call: TRBD2; cdr3_length: 16; cdr3_nt: TGTGCCAGCAGCTTAGTTAGCGGGACTAGCACAGATACGCAGTATTTT; cdr3_aa: CASSLVSGTSTDTQYF
v_call: TRBV28; clone_size: -; j_call: TRBJ2-7; d_call: -; cdr3_length: 13; cdr3_nt: TGTGCCTCCAGGGGGGGATGGGGTCTCGAGCAGTACTTC; cdr3_aa: CASRGGWGLEQYF
v_call: TRBV10-2; clone_size: few; j_call: TRBJ2-7; d_call: -; cdr3_length: 12; cdr3_nt: TGCGCCAGCAGCACCCAGGGCGGCGAGCAGTACTTC; cdr3_aa: CASSTQGGEQYF
v_call: TRBV28; clone_size: once; j_call: TRBJ1-1; d_call: TRBD1; cdr3_length: 14; cdr3_nt: TGTGCCAGCAGTTTACCAGGGGGAGTCGCTGAAGCTTTCTTT; cdr3_aa: CASSLPGGVAEAFF
v_call: TRBV27; clone_size: -; j_call: TRBJ2-7; d_call: TRBD2; cdr3_length: 13; cdr3_nt: TGTGCCAGCAGTGGCCGGGAGGGGTACGAGCAGTACTTC; cdr3_aa: CASSGREGYEQYF
v_call: TRBV28; clone_size: -; j_call: TRBJ1-4; d_call: TRBD1; cdr3_length: 15; cdr3_nt: TGTGCCAGCAAACCAGGGGGCCCGGGGGATGAAAAACTGTTTTTT; cdr3_aa: CASKPGGPGDEKLFF
v_call: TRBV7-9; clone_size: -; j_call: TRBJ2-3; d_call: TRBD1; cdr3_length: 15; cdr3_nt: TGTGCCAGCAGCAGCCGGGACAGAGTCACAGATACGCAGTATTTT; cdr3_aa: CASSSRDRVTDTQYF
v_call: TRBV6-6; clone_size: few; j_call: TRBJ1-5; d_call: -; cdr3_length: 15; cdr3_nt: TGTGCCAGCAGTAACACTAGACACAGCAATCAGCCCCAGCATTTT; cdr3_aa: CASSNTRHSNQPQHF
v_call: TRBV5-6; clone_size: -; j_call: TRBJ2-7; d_call: -; cdr3_length: 14; cdr3_nt: TGTGCCAGCAGCCGGAAGGGTCAGGGATACGAGCAGTACTTC; cdr3_aa: CASSRKGQGYEQYF
v_call: TRBV2; clone_size: -; j_call: TRBJ2-7; d_call: -; cdr3_length: 14; cdr3_nt: TGTGCCAGCAGTGAACGCCCGGAGAACTACGAGCAGTACTTC; cdr3_aa: CASSERPENYEQYF
v_call: TRBV2; clone_size: -; j_call: TRBJ2-5; d_call: -; cdr3_length: 13; cdr3_nt: TGTGCCAGCAGCCCCGACCTAGGAGAGACCCAGTACTTC; cdr3_aa: CASSPDLGETQYF
v_call: TRBV27; clone_size: -; j_call: TRBJ2-7; d_call: TRBD1; cdr3_length: 13; cdr3_nt: TGTGCCAGCAGAACAGGGGCCTCCTACGAGCAGTACTTC; cdr3_aa: CASRTGASYEQYF
v_call: TRBV19; clone_size: -; j_call: TRBJ2-1; d_call: -; cdr3_length: 17; cdr3_nt: TGTGCCAGTAGTATAGGGCCTGCGGATAGCTCCTACAATGAGCAGTTCTTC; cdr3_aa: CASSIGPADSSYNEQFF
v_call: TRBV7-9; clone_size: -; j_call: TRBJ2-7; d_call: -; cdr3_length: 15; cdr3_nt: TGTGCCAGCAGCCCCCGAGAGGGCCGGCCCTACGAGCAGTACTTC; cdr3_aa: CASSPREGRPYEQYF
v_call: TRBV5-1; clone_size: once; j_call: TRBJ2-7; d_call: -; cdr3_length: 15; cdr3_nt: TGCGCCAGCAGCATAAGATTGGGGGTTTCTCACGAGCAGTACTTC; cdr3_aa: CASSIRLGVSHEQYF
v_call: TRBV9; clone_size: -; j_call: TRBJ2-6; d_call: -; cdr3_length: 16; cdr3_nt: TGTGCCAGCAGCGTACCCATAGGCTCTGGGGCCAACGTCCTGACTTTC; cdr3_aa: CASSVPIGSGANVLTF
v_call: TRBV5-6; clone_size: -; j_call: TRBJ2-3; d_call: -; cdr3_length: 14; cdr3_nt: TGTGCCAGCAGCCTCTCCCGGGGACCAGATACGCAGTATTTT; cdr3_aa: CASSLSRGPDTQYF